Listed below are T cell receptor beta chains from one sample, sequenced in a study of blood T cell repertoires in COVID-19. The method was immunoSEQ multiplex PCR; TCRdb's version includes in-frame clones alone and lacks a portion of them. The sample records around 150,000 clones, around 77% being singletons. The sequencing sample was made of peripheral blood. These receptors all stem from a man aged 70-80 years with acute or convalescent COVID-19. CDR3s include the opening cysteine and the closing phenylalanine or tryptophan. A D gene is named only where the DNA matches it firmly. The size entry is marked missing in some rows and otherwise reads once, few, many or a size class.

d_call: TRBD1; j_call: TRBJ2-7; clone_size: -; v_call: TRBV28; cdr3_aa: CASKVTGGPYEQYF; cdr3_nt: TGTGCCAGCAAAGTTACAGGGGGCCCCTACGAGCAGTACTTC
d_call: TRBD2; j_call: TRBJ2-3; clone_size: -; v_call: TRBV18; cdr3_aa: CASSQTSGGLTGRDTQYF; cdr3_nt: TGTGCCAGCTCGCAAACTAGCGGGGGCCTCACTGGGAGGGATACGCAGTATTTT
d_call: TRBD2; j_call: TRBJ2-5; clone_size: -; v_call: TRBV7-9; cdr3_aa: CASSLGTSGSGEETQYF; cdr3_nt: TGTGCCAGCAGCTTAGGGACTAGCGGGAGCGGGGAAGAGACCCAGTACTTC
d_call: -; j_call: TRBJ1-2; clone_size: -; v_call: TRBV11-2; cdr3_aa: CASSPGQFTNYGYTF; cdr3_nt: TGTGCCAGCAGCCCTGGACAGTTCACTAACTATGGCTACACCTTC
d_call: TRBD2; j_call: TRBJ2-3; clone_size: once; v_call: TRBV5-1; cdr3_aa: CASSFPSGSSDTQYF; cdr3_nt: TGCGCCAGCAGCTTCCCTAGCGGGAGTTCAGATACGCAGTATTTT
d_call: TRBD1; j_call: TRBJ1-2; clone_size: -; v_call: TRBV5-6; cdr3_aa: CASSLVDRGGVGYTF; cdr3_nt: TGTGCCAGCAGCTTGGTGGACAGGGGGGGCGTTGGCTACACCTTC
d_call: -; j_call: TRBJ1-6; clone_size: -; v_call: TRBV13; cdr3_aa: CASSLVGVSPLHF; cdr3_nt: TGTGCCAGCAGCTTGGTAGGGGTTTCACCCCTCCACTTT
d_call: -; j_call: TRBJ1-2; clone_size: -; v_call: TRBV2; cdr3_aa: CASSEALNTLGYTF; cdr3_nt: TGTGCCAGCAGTGAAGCTCTGAATACTCTAGGCTACACCTTC
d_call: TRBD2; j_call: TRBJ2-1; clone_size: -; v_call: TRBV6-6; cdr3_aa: CASSPSGTYNEQFF; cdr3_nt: TGTGCCAGCAGCCCTAGCGGGACCTACAATGAGCAGTTCTTC
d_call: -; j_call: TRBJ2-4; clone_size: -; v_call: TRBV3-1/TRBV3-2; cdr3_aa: CASSGQAKNIQYF; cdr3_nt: TGTGCCAGCAGTGGGCAGGCCAAAAACATTCAGTACTTC
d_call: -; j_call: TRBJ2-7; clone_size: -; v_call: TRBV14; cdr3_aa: CASSQDPGAVGEQYF; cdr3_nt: TGTGCCAGCAGCCAAGATCCCGGAGCCGTCGGCGAGCAGTACTTC
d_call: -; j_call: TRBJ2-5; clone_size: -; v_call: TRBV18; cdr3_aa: CASSPVTEQETQYF; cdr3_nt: TGTGCCAGCTCACCCGTCACAGAGCAAGAGACCCAGTACTTC
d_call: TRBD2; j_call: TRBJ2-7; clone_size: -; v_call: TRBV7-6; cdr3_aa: CASSLGTSGSAYEQYF; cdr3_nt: TGTGCCAGCAGCTTAGGAACTAGCGGGAGTGCGTACGAGCAGTACTTC
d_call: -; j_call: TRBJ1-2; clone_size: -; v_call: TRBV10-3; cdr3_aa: CAISEGQSEFYGYTF; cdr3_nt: TGTGCCATCAGTGAGGGGCAGTCAGAGTTCTATGGCTACACCTTC
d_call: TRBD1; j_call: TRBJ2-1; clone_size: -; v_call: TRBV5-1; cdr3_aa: CASSFPGTGVHNEQFF; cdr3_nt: TGCGCCAGCAGCTTCCCTGGGACAGGGGTTCACAATGAGCAGTTCTTC
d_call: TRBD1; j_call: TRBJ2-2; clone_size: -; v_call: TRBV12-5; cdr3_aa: CASGRGQGANTGELFF; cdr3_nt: TGTGCTAGTGGGCGCGGACAGGGGGCGAACACCGGGGAGCTGTTTTTT
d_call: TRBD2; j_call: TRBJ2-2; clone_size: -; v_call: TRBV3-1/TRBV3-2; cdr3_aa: CASSRGLAGGIGTGELFF; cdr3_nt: TGTGCCAGCAGCCGGGGACTAGCGGGGGGGATTGGCACCGGGGAGCTGTTTTTT
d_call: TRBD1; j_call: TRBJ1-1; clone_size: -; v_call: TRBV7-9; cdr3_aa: CASSLSGGTEAFF; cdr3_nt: TGTGCCAGCAGCTTATCAGGGGGCACTGAAGCTTTCTTT
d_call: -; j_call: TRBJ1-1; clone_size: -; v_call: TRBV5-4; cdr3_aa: CASSSGLGDTEAFF; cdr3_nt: TGTGCCAGCAGCTCGGGCCTAGGGGACACTGAAGCTTTCTTT
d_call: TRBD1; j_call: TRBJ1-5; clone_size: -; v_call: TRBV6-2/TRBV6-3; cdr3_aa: CASSYYSADRVGNQPQHF; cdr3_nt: TGTGCCAGCAGTTACTACAGTGCGGACAGGGTGGGCAATCAGCCCCAGCATTTT
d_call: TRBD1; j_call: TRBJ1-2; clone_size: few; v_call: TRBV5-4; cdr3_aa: CASSLDSGQGAYGYTF; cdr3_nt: TGTGCCAGCAGCTTGGACTCTGGACAGGGGGCATATGGCTACACCTTC
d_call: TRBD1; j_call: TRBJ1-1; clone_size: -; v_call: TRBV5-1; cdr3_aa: CASSGRQGGNTEAFF; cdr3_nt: TGCGCCAGCAGCGGACGACAGGGTGGGAACACTGAAGCTTTCTTT
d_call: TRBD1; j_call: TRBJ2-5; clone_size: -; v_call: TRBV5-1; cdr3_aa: CASSIFGTDQETQYF; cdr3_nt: TGCGCCAGCAGCATTTTCGGGACAGATCAAGAGACCCAGTACTTC
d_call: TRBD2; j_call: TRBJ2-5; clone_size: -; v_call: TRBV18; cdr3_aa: CASSLGTSGVRTQYF; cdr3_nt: TGTGCCAGCTCACTCGGGACTAGCGGGGTACGGACCCAGTACTTC
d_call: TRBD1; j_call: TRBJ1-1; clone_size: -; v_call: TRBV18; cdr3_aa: CASSPATGDTEAFF; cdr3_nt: TGTGCCAGCTCACCAGCAACAGGGGACACTGAAGCTTTCTTT
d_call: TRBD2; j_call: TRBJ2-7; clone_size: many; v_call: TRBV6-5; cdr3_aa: CASSYREGSNEQYF; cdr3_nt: TGTGCCAGCAGTTATCGGGAGGGTTCCAACGAGCAGTACTTC
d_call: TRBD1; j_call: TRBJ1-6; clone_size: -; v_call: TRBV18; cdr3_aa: CASSPGTGSGSPLHF; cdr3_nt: TGTGCCAGCTCACCGGGGACAGGGTCAGGTTCACCCCTCCACTTT
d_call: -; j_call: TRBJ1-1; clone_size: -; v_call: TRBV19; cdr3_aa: CASATQRGEAFF; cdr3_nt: TGTGCCAGTGCCACGCAGCGGGGAGAAGCTTTCTTT
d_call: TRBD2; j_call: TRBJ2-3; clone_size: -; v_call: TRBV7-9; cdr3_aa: CASSLNGGAGDTQYF; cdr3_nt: TGTGCCAGCAGCTTAAACGGGGGGGCAGGAGATACGCAGTATTTT
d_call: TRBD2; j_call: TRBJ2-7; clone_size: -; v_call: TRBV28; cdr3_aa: CASSSGLAGVEQYF; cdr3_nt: TGTGCCAGCAGTTCGGGACTAGCGGGAGTTGAGCAGTACTTC
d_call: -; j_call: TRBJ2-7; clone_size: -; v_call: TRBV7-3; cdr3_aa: CASSSSGGTAYEQYF; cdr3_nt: TGTGCCAGCAGCTCCTCGGGCGGGACAGCCTACGAGCAGTACTTC
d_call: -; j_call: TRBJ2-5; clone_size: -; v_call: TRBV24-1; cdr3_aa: CATSDFGQGKETQYF; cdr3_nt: TGTGCCACCAGTGATTTTGGGCAGGGGAAAGAGACCCAGTACTTC
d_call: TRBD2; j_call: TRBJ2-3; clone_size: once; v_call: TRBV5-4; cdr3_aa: CASSFPGTRGSDTQYF; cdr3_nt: TGTGCCAGCAGCTTTCCCGGGACTAGGGGGTCAGATACGCAGTATTTT
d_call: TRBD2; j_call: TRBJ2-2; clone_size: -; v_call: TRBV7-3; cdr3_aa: CASSSPLAGGGELFF; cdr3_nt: TGTGCCAGCAGCTCACCCTTAGCGGGAGGCGGGGAGCTGTTTTTT
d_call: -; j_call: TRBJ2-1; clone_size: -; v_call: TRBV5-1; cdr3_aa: CASSIQGSGEQFF; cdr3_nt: TGCGCCAGCAGCATACAGGGTTCCGGTGAGCAGTTCTTC
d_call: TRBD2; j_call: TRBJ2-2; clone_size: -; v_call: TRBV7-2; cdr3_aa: CASSLAPGLAGDTGELFF; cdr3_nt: TGTGCCAGCAGCTTAGCTCCTGGGCTAGCGGGAGACACCGGGGAGCTGTTTTTT
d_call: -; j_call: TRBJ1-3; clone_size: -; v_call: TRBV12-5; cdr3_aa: CASGSGHGTIYF; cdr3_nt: TGTGCTAGTGGCTCGGGACACGGAACCATATATTTT
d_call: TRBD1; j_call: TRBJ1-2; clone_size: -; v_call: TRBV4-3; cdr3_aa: CASSPGQGNDYGYTF; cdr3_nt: TGCGCCAGCAGCCCTGGACAGGGTAACGACTATGGCTACACCTTC
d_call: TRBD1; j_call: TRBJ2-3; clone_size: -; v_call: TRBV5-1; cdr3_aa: CASSLNRGFGTDTQYF; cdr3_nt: TGCGCCAGCAGTTTAAACAGGGGTTTTGGCACAGATACGCAGTATTTT
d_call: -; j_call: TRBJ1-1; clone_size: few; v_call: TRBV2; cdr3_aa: CASSVTGQNTEAFF; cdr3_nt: TGTGCCAGCAGTGTAACAGGACAGAACACTGAAGCTTTCTTT
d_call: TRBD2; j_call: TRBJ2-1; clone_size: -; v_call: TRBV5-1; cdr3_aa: CASSAGLAGGPSEQFF; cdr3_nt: TGCGCCAGCAGCGCTGGACTAGCGGGAGGGCCTAGTGAGCAGTTCTTC
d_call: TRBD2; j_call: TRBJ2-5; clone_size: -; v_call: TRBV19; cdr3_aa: CASSTHAGGPGETQYF; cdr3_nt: TGTGCCAGTAGTACCCACGCGGGAGGGCCAGGGGAGACCCAGTACTTC
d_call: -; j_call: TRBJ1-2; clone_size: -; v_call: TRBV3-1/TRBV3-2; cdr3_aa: CASSQDRGRRLLYGYTF; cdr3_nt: TGTGCCAGCAGCCAAGATCGGGGTCGGCGTCTCCTCTATGGCTACACCTTC
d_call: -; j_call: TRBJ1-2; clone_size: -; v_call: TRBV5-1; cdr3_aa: CASSLGQLNYGYTF; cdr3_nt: TGCGCCAGCAGCTTGGGCCAGTTGAACTATGGCTACACCTTC
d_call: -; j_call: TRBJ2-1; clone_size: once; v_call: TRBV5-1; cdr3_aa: CASSLEGGYGNEQFF; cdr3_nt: TGCGCCAGCAGCTTAGAGGGTGGCTATGGCAATGAGCAGTTCTTC
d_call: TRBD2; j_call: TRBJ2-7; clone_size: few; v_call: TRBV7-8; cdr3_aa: CASSLTVMAGDSEQYF; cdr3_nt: TGTGCCAGCAGCTTAACAGTTATGGCGGGAGATTCCGAGCAGTACTTC